This T cell receptor (beta chain) was profiled in a study of blood T cell repertoires in COVID-19 (dated by TCRdb to 2020 to 2022). Concerning the study at large: Samples from collaborators originated in the United States, Italy and Spain and spanned both the acute and convalescent phases of COVID-19. The prospective study material was composed of cDNA or gDNA derived from T cells, B-cell-depleted T cells, or PBMCs. Deeply sampled blood TCRbeta repertoires from subjects exposed to, actively infected with, or recovered from COVID-19 were included in the dataset. A freely available public database, intended as a resource for researchers studying the immune response to SARS-CoV-2, is where the repertoires were released. Samples came from the ongoing ImmuneRACE study (first 160 participants) plus 1,254 subjects from 6 global collaborators. The sample metadata nearly always contained a de-identified subject ID, COVID-19 status, age in years and sex. HLA class I and class II types, where available, came from metadata supplied by the sample provider rather than from assay-based typing.

The CDR3 numbers 14 residues from cysteine through phenylalanine. Only the CDR3 DNA is retained, 42 bases long and in frame from the first base. CDR1 is given as MNHEY and CDR2 as SVGAGI, both from the germline V gene. The V end gives up 2 bases and the J end 3 bases, leaving 0 bases in the junction not matched to a gene. This clone was counted a few times. Its antigen is not yet known. No per-base quality is available; no much larger clone lies one base away. TCRbeta CDR3 regions were amplified from genomic DNA by means of the immunoSEQ Assay, a bias-controlled multiplex PCR. The paper's data handling went like this. Nucleated cell counts per sample were estimated from amplification of reference gene primers within the assay. Sequence reads were collapsed and filtered to measure the absolute abundance of every unique TCRbeta CDR3 rearrangement. For each sample, productive Simpson clonality was calculated as the square root of Simpson's diversity index across productive rearrangements. TCRdb holds this immuneACCESS table with in-frame rearrangements only. Some clones are missing; in checked studies, unresolved V genes explain under half, and the rest has no known cause. V and J calls and clone size follow that table, whereas D and trimming were derived from the DNA. Here the sample has 100,000 to 150,000 clones; 84% occur a single time. The ten largest clones represent 2.4% of the sample.

Participants in the prospective study were enrolled through a virtual design, were aged about 18 to 100 years, and lived in 24 United States geographic areas. In the prospective study, participants were assigned to cohorts based on the clinical history participants reported in a screening survey and a study questionnaire. In the prospective study, whole blood, serum and a nasopharyngeal or oropharyngeal swab were collected from each participant by mobile phlebotomists. Over a roughly 2-month period, participants in the prospective study had the option of providing additional blood draws and questionnaires. Before DNA extraction, blood samples from the prospective study were shipped at room temperature or frozen. Study-wide conclusions, independent of this receptor: Clinical and demographic metadata were provided uncurated, with the amount varying by source and participant.

The rearranged segments are TRBV6-5 and TRBJ2-7; the junction holds 11 bases that match TRBD1. The clonotype comes from a man aged 40-49 years with acute COVID-19. The specimen was PBMCs or T cells enriched from blood (not recorded which). At the DNA level, the sequence is TGTGCCAGCAGTTACGGGACAGGGGGCTACGAGCAGTACTTC. Its translation reads: CASSYGTGGYEQYF.